This T cell receptor beta chain was identified during a study of response to subunit inactivated influenza vaccine. TCRdb called the RT-PCR reads again in MiXCR, with one record for every CDR3 protein. The profile shows hundreds of thousands of distinct CDR3 sequences, around 18% of them singletons. General observations from the study: The authors offered the suggestion that each seasonal influenza vaccination recruits few new T cells.

CDR3 length: 14 residues. The V end was cut by 5 bases, the J end by 2 bases, with 10 bases between. Note on this clonotype: The target antigen is unknown.

The sample consisted of PBMCs from blood, taken around 5 days after vaccination. The chain joins TRBV12-3 or TRBV12-4 to TRBJ1-3; D unclear. The receptor comes from a man in his fifties or sixties who received an inactivated influenza vaccine. The CDR3 loop reads CASSPGEPGNTIYF. CDR3 coding DNA: TGTGCCAGCAGTCCCGGGGAACCTGGAAACACCATATATTTT.